The 23 T cell receptor beta chains listed next were all sequenced from one sample in a study of post-analysis software for immune sequencing data. Study-wide points: Compared with controls, patients had more of 4 to 6 TRBV segments, including TRBV5-6, TRBV5-1 and TRBV20-1.

The TCR beta cDNA libraries carried unique molecular identifiers. A single record per CDR3 protein comes from TCRdb applying MiXCR to the PCR reads. The sample contains about 430,000 distinct CDR3 sequences, approximately 39% of which appear only once. No antigen has been assigned to these receptors. The sample taken for sequencing was blood. These receptors all stem from a girl aged 2 to 9 with multiple sclerosis.

The V gene is TRBV15, the J gene TRBJ2-7; the D gene is possibly TRBD2 (5 bases). The J call could be wrong; TRBJ2-5 is a better fit for the DNA end. CDR1 is LNHNV, CDR2 YYDKDF, per germline (reference sequence). This CDR3 has 16 residues. The CDR3: CATSRDRWTLEETQYF. The CDR3 DNA reads as TGTGCCACCAGCAGAGATCGATGGACTCTGGAAGAGACCCAGTACTTC.

This clonotype was seen only a few times. The rearrangement joins TRBV20-1 to TRBJ1-5; a weak D match, TRBD1 (6 bases). This CDR3 contains 16 residues. Germline V gene data show CDR1 as DFQATT and CDR2 as SNEGSKA (reference sequence). V dropped 3 bases and J dropped 3 bases, with 18 bases sitting between them. CDR3 bases: TGCAGTGCTAGGCGGGGACATGGGGGACTCAATCAGCCCCAGCATTTT. Translated: CSARRGHGGLNQPQHF.

The chain is built from TRBV29-1 and TRBJ2-1; a possible D gene is TRBD2 (6 bases). V was clipped by 1 base and J by 6 bases, with 10 bases between them. The CDR3 runs to 13 residues. CDR1 is SQVTM and CDR2 is ANQGSEA in the germline V gene. The DNA for the CDR3 is TGCAGCGTTGAAGCACTAGCTGGCAATGAGCAGTTCTTC. Translation gives CSVEALAGNEQFF.

The rearrangement links TRBV7-3 to TRBJ2-2; TRBD2 matches 10 bases. Germline assignment: CDR1 SGHTA and CDR2 FQGTGA. The length of the CDR3 is 16 residues. V lost 5 bases to trimming and J lost 0 bases; unmatched junction nucleotides: 3. The CDR3 DNA sequence: TGTGCCAGCAGCCGACTAGCGGGTTCGAACACCGGGGAGCTGTTTTTT. This encodes CASSRLAGSNTGELFF.

As for this clonotype: No conserved phenylalanine or tryptophan is present at the end of the CDR3, so a read error is the likely explanation. The rearrangement uses TRBV10-3 and TRBJ2-7; 7 bases fit TRBD1. CDR1 is ENHRY and CDR2 is SYGVKD in the germline V gene. This CDR3 region has 17 residues. Losses at the gene ends were 0 bases for V and 5 bases for J; bases not matched to a gene: 13. CDR3 DNA: TGTGCCATCAGTGAGTCTCTGGCGAGGACAGGTGGCCACGAGCAGTACTGC. It codes for CAISESLARTGGHEQYC.

The chain couples TRBV11-2 to TRBJ2-1; 8 bases match TRBD2. The CDR3 totals 12 residues. Germline loops: CDR1 SGHAT, CDR2 FQNNGV. J lost 8 bases, V lost 7 bases, and 4 bases had no gene match. The chain's CDR3 is CASTARGDEQFF. CDR3 nucleotide sequence: TGTGCCAGCACCGCGCGGGGGGATGAGCAGTTCTTC. The full variable domain, in which reference TRBV11-2 and TRBJ2-1 provide the parts outside the CDR3, is EAGVAQSPRYKIIEKRQSVAFWCNPISGHATLYWYQQILGQGPKLLIQFQNNGVVDDSQLPKDRFSAERLKGVDSTLKIQPAKLEDSAVYLCASTARGDEQFFGPGTRLTVL.

The chain is built from TRBV6-2 or TRBV6-3 and TRBJ2-1; D is undetermined. The length of the CDR3 is 11 residues. The V gene's germline CDR1 is MNHEY and CDR2 SVGEGT. V gave up 4 bases and J gave up 11 bases, with 9 bases separating them. This chain's CDR3 is CASSFQVQQFF. CDR3 bases: TGTGCCAGCAGTTTCCAGGTCCAGCAGTTCTTC.

V usage is TRBV20-1 and J usage is TRBJ1-2; 7 positions agree with TRBD1. CDR1 is DFQATT, CDR2 SNEGSKA, per germline (reference sequence). The CDR3 consists of 14 residues. V trimming: 6 bases; J trimming: 4 bases; junction bases outside the gene matches: 11. In DNA form, the CDR3 reads TGCAGTGCAAAAAGCGGACAGGAACTCTATGGCTACACCTTC. Protein sequence: CSAKSGQELYGYTF.

This rearrangement joins TRBV20-1 to TRBJ1-6, with D uncertain. The CDR3 is 15 amino acids. Germline CDR1 and CDR2: DFQATT and SNEGSKA (reference sequence). V was shortened by 2 bases and J by 5 bases, with 13 bases between the two germline ends. The chain's CDR3 is CSARPNARDNSPLHF. Here the CDR3 DNA reads TGCAGTGCTAGACCCAATGCGCGGGATAATTCACCCCTCCACTTT.

The chain couples TRBV7-2 to TRBJ1-2; the match to TRBD1 covers 7 bases. Trimming cost V 3 bases and J 7 bases; bases outside gene matches: 8. The CDR3 is made up of 14 amino acids. Germline V gives CDR1 SGHTA, CDR2 FQGNSA. In nucleotides, the CDR3 is TGTGCCAGCAGCTTCTGGACAGGCCAGGGTGGCTACACCTTC. Protein sequence: CASSFWTGQGGYTF.

The CDR3 spells CASKDTGISPLHF. The CDR3 nucleotides are TGTGCCAGCAAGGATACAGGGATTTCACCCCTCCACTTT. The chain is built from TRBV27 and TRBJ1-6, with D maybe TRBD1 (6 bases). The CDR3 length is 13 residues. V gave up 7 bases and J gave up 9 bases, with 13 bases separating them. CDR1 is MNHEY, CDR2 SMNVEV, per germline (reference sequence).

This clonotype was detected only a few times. This chain links TRBV6-5 with TRBJ2-1; either TRBD1 or TRBD2 may supply D (5 bases each). Germline values: CDR1 MNHEY, CDR2 SVGAGI. V lost 5 bases and J 4 bases, leaving 9 bases between the germline ends. This CDR3 has 13 amino acids. The CDR3 DNA follows: TGTGCCAGCAGTAACAGGAGGTACAATGAGCAGTTCTTC. Translated: CASSNRRYNEQFF.

The chain joins TRBV7-9 to TRBJ1-2; D is possibly TRBD1 (6 bases). The CDR3 extends over 13 amino acids. From germline, CDR1 is SEHNR and CDR2 FQNEAQ (reference sequence). The V and J ends lost 5 bases and 4 bases respectively, with 11 bases between them. CDR3 protein: CASSPQGSYGYTF. The CDR3 DNA reads as TGTGCCAGCAGCCCACAGGGTAGCTATGGCTACACCTTC.

V gene TRBV19 combines with J gene TRBJ2-5; 8 nucleotides align to TRBD2. The junction had 12 bases not matched to a gene; V was cut back by 4 bases and J by 11 bases. The V gene's germline CDR1 is LNHDA and CDR2 SQIVND (reference sequence). The CDR3 covers 14 residues. CDR3 DNA: TGTGCCAGTAGTACGACTAGCGTATCCTACGAACAGTACTTC. Translating it yields CASSTTSVSYEQYF.

The V call is TRBV27, the J call TRBJ1-1; no clear D gene. The germline V and J ends were trimmed by 1 base and 7 bases, with 10 bases remaining between them. The CDR3 sequence is 13 residues long. Germline V CDR1 and CDR2: MNHEY, SMNVEV (reference sequence). The DNA of the CDR3 is TGTGCCAGCAGTTTATTGTTCAGCTATGAAGCTTTCTTT. Residues: CASSLLFSYEAFF.

The chain carries TRBV7-8 and TRBJ1-6; TRBD1 is a possible D gene (5 bases). CDR3 size: 15 residues. V was pared by 2 bases and J by 7 bases, with 12 bases between. Germline V lookup: CDR1 SGHVS, CDR2 FQNEAQ. CDR3 sequence: CASSLLQDANSPLHF. The CDR3 nucleotides read TGTGCCAGCAGCTTATTACAGGATGCCAATTCACCCCTCCACTTT.

The chain recombines TRBV4-3 with TRBJ2-1; 7 nucleotides line up with TRBD1. J was trimmed by 0 bases and V by 0 bases; bases with no gene match: 11. This CDR3 region has 19 residues. CDR1 and CDR2 from the germline V gene are LGHNA and YSLEER. The CDR3 loop is CASSQEWVKGANSYNEQFF. CDR3 DNA sequence: TGCGCCAGCAGCCAAGAATGGGTCAAGGGGGCCAACTCCTACAATGAGCAGTTCTTC.

J is TRBJ1-5 and V is TRBV5-1; 9 bases agree with TRBD1. Trimming at V came to 0 bases and at J to 6 bases, leaving 1 base not matched to a gene. Looked up from germline, CDR1 is SGHRS and CDR2 is YFSETQ. This CDR3 is built from 14 residues. The CDR3 region has the DNA TGCGCCAGCAGCTTGGGGGACAGGGCTCAGCCCCAGCATTTT. This gives the protein CASSLGDRAQPQHF.

Only a few counts were recorded for this clonotype. The chain carries TRBV27 and TRBJ2-7; no firm D call. The CDR3 is made up of 13 amino acids. Germline V CDR1 and CDR2: MNHEY, SMNVEV (reference sequence). V was trimmed by 6 bases and J by 3 bases, leaving 12 bases between them. The CDR3 DNA reads as TGTGCCAGCAGCCTAAAATCAGACTACGAGCAGTACTTC. This codes for CASSLKSDYEQYF.

This clonotype occurred once. J is TRBJ1-1 and V is TRBV6-5; no definite D call. V shed 6 bases and J shed 6 bases, with 8 bases lying between them. Germline V gene data show CDR1 as MNHEY and CDR2 as SVGAGI. The CDR3 runs to 11 residues. The CDR3 DNA sequence: TGTGCCAGCAGAAATGGGGCTGAAGCTTTCTTT. Protein product: CASRNGAEAFF.

The chain employs TRBV20-1 and TRBJ1-2; D remains unclear. Germline-derived CDR1 and CDR2 are DFQATT and SNEGSKA (reference sequence). Between the trimmed V and J ends, which lost 2 bases and 4 bases, there was a span of 14 bases. CDR3 length: 14 residues. The CDR3 DNA reads TGCAGTGCTAGACCCCCGGACGGATTCTATGGCTACACCTTC. Amino acids: CSARPPDGFYGYTF.

The chain is built from TRBV12-3 or TRBV12-4 and TRBJ1-2; TRBD1 is a possible D gene (6 bases). This CDR3 region has 13 residues. The ends were cut back, 6 bases at V and 12 bases at J, with 20 bases in the middle. The DNA of the CDR3 is TGTGCCAGCAGCCTCGGGGGGGCCAAAGGCCACACCTTC. This sequence encodes CASSLGGAKGHTF.

The chain links TRBV4-1 to TRBJ2-3, with TRBD2 as a possible D gene (6 bases). Between the trimmed V and J ends, which lost 3 bases and 1 base, there was a span of 11 bases. The CDR3 sequence is 15 residues long. Germline CDR1 and CDR2: MGHRA and YSYEKL. This CDR3 reads CASSQMWGGTDTQYF. The CDR3 DNA is TGCGCCAGCAGCCAGATGTGGGGGGGCACAGATACGCAGTATTTT.